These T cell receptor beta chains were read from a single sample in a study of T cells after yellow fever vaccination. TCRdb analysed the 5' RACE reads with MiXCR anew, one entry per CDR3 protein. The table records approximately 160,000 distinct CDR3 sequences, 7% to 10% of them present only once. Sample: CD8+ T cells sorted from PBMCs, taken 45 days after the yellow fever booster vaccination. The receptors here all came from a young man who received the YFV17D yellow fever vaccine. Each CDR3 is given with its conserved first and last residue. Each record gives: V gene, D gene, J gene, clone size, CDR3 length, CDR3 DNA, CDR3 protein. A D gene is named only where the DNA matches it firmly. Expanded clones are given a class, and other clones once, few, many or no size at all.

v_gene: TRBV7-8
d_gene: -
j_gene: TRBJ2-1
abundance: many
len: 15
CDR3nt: TGTGCCAGCAGCTTAACGGGGGGGACAGGGAATGAGCAGTTCTTC
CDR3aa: CASSLTGGTGNEQFF

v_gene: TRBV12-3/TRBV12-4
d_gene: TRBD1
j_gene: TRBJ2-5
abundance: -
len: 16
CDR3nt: TGTGCCAGCAGTTTAAATCCCCCAGGGGGACAAGAGACCCAGTACTTC
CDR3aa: CASSLNPPGGQETQYF

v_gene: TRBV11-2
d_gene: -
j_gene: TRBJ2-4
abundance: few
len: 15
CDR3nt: TGTGCCAGCAGCTTAGCCCTGGGGACCAAAAACATTCAGTACTTC
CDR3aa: CASSLALGTKNIQYF

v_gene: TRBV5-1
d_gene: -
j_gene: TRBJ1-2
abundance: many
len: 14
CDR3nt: TGCGCCAGCAGCCACCCTTTAGGGTTCTATGGCTACACCTTC
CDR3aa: CASSHPLGFYGYTF

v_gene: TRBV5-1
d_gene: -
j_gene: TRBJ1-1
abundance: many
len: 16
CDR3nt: TGCGCCAGCAGCCCGACGAAGGGGGGGGAGTTCCCTGAAGCTTTCTTT
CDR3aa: CASSPTKGGEFPEAFF

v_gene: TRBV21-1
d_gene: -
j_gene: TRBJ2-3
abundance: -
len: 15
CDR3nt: TGTGCCAGCATTTCTCGCTCATGGGGAACAGATACGCAGTATTTT
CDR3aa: CASISRSWGTDTQYF

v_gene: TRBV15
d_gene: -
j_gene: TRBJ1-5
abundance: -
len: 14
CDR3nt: TGTGCCACCAGCAGCGGACGGAGCAATCAGCCCCAGCATTTT
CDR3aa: CATSSGRSNQPQHF

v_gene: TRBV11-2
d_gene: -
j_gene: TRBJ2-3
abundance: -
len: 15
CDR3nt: TGTGCCAGCAGCTTAGGCGAGGGGTTTACAGATACGCAGTATTTT
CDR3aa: CASSLGEGFTDTQYF

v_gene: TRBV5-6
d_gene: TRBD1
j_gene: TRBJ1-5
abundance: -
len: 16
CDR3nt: TGTGCCAGCAGCTCCAGGGGGCCCCCTAGCAATCAGCCCCAGCATTTT
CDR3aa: CASSSRGPPSNQPQHF

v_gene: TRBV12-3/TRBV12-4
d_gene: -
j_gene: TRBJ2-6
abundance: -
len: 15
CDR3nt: TGTGCCAGCAGGCGCAGGGGGGCTGGGGCCAACGTCCTGACTTTC
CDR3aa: CASRRRGAGANVLTF

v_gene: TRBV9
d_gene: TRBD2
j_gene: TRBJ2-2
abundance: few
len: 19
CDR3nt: TGTGCCAGCAGCGTAGTCGGCAGCGGGGGGGCCCCGGGCACCGGGGAGCTGTTTTTT
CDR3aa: CASSVVGSGGAPGTGELFF

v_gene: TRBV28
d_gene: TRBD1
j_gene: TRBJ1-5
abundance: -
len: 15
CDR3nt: TGTGCCAGCCTACGCTACAGGGGTCTGGGTCAGCCCCAGCATTTT
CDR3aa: CASLRYRGLGQPQHF

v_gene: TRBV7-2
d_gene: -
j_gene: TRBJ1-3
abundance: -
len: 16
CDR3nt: TGTGCCAGCAGCTTAGTTCCCCGGAGCTCTGGAAACACCATATATTTT
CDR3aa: CASSLVPRSSGNTIYF

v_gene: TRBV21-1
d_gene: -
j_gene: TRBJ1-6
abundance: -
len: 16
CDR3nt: TGTGCCAGCAGCAAAGAAGGCAGGGAGGGTAATTCACCCCTCCACTTT
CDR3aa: CASSKEGREGNSPLHF

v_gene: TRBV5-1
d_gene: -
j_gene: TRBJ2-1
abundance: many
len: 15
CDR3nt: TGCGCCAGCAGCTTGGGGGCTATCCGGGCCCATGAGCAGTTCTTC
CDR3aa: CASSLGAIRAHEQFF

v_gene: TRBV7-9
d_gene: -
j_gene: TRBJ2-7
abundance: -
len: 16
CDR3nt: TGTGCCAGCAGCATTGAGGGGCAGGGCCCATCCTACGAGCAGTACTTC
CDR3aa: CASSIEGQGPSYEQYF

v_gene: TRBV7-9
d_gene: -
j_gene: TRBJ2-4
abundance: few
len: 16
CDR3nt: TGTGCCAGCAGCTTAGTGACAGCACGAACCAAAAACATTCAGTACTTC
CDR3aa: CASSLVTARTKNIQYF